This entry concerns a single TCR beta chain. The data stem from a study of blood T cell repertoires in COVID-19. The method was immunoSEQ multiplex PCR; TCRdb's version includes in-frame clones alone and lacks a portion of them. The sample carries about 480,000 clones, roughly nine tenths recorded once. In germline, CDR1 is SGHNT, CDR2 YYREEE (reference sequence). Germline trimming cut 4 bases from V and 6 bases from J; bases unmatched to any gene: 5. The CDR3 extends over 13 amino acids. This receptor was obtained from a man younger than 35 with COVID-19, enrolled during active disease. Material: peripheral blood. The chain is built from TRBV5-4 and TRBJ2-7; 9 nucleotides align to TRBD2. DNA of the CDR3: TGTGCCAGCAGCCCGCGGGGGGGGATCGAGCAGTACTTC. This encodes CASSPRGGIEQYF. Full variable domain (missing parts from reference TRBV5-4 and TRBJ2-7): ETGVTQSPTHLIKTRGQQVTLRCSSQSGHNTVSWYQQALGQGPQFIFQYYREEENGRGNFPPRFSGLQFPNYSSELNVNALELDDSALYLCASSPRGGIEQYFGPGTRLTVT.